These 21 T cell receptor beta chains share one sample of origin, sequenced in a study of beta chain features in type 1 diabetes. The authors reverse transcribed all of the isolated RNA, so sequencing captured expressed TCRB transcripts. Clones were read by immunoSEQ multiplex PCR, and TCRdb kept only the in-frame ones, dropping some. The sample records approximately 150,000 clones, less than 10% being singletons. Sequenced input: central memory CD4+ T cells from blood. Receptor source: a woman aged 35 to 49 in good health.

This clone was observed many times. The chain combines TRBV15 with TRBJ2-6; 9 nucleotides match TRBD1. Losses at the gene ends were 3 bases for V and 1 base for J; bases not matched to a gene: 7. The V gene's germline CDR1 is LNHNV and CDR2 YYDKDF (reference sequence). The CDR3 is made up of 18 amino acids. The CDR3 loop is CATSSQGTGWSGANVLTF. The DNA for the CDR3 is TGTGCCACCAGCAGTCAGGGGACAGGGTGGTCTGGGGCCAACGTCCTGACTTTC.

This clone occurred a few times. This sequence joins TRBV7-6 and TRBJ1-6, with 9 positions matching TRBD1. CDR3 length equals 15 residues. V was pared by 5 bases and J by 7 bases, with 6 bases of the junction left unmatched. Germline-derived CDR1 and CDR2 are SGHVS and FNYEAQ. The CDR3 DNA follows: TGTGCCAGCAGCCCCCCGGGACAGGGAAATTCACCCCTCCACTTT. Translating it yields CASSPPGQGNSPLHF. Full variable domain (remainder filled in from reference TRBV7-6 and TRBJ1-6): GAGVSQSPRYKVTKRGQDVALRCDPISGHVSLYWYRQALGQGPEFLTYFNYEAQQDKSGLPNDRFSAERPEGSISTLTIQRTEQRDSAMYRCASSPPGQGNSPLHFGNGTRLTVT.

This clone was detected a few times. V gene TRBV19 combines with J gene TRBJ1-4; D is uncertain. The CDR3 runs to 12 residues. Trimming pared 10 bases from V and 5 bases from J, leaving 11 bases between. CDR1 is LNHDA, CDR2 SQIVND, per germline (reference sequence). DNA of the CDR3: TGTGCCACCCTAGAGGCAAATGAAAAACTGTTTTTT. Residues: CATLEANEKLFF.

This sequence joins TRBV7-8 and TRBJ2-2; 14 bases are a match to TRBD2. The CDR3 extends over 18 amino acids. CDR1 is SGHVS and CDR2 is FQNEAQ in the germline V gene. Trimming removed 5 bases from V and 3 bases from J; junction bases left unmatched: 8. The CDR3 reads CASSAGLAGGQYTGELFF. CDR3 coding DNA: TGTGCCAGCAGCGCAGGACTAGCGGGGGGCCAGTACACCGGGGAGCTGTTTTTT.

This clone has at least ten counts. The chain has TRBV7-8 and TRBJ1-4; 7 bases line up with TRBD1. The germline V gene has CDR1 SGHVS and CDR2 FQNEAQ. The CDR3 has 13 amino acids. J was trimmed by 6 bases and V by 5 bases; bases with no gene match: 3. This chain's CDR3 is CASSRGTDEKLFF. The CDR3 DNA sequence: TGTGCCAGCAGCCGCGGGACAGATGAAAAACTGTTTTTT. The entire variable domain, with the rest obtained from reference TRBV7-8 and TRBJ1-4, is as follows: GAGVSQSPRYKVAKRGQDVALRCDPISGHVSLFWYQQALGQGPEFLTYFQNEAQLDKSGLPSDRFFAERPEGSVSTLKIQRTQQEDSAVYLCASSRGTDEKLFFGSGTQLSVL.

The table lists this clone with a few counts. V usage is TRBV6-5 and J usage is TRBJ1-1; the match to TRBD1 covers 8 bases. The ends lost 8 bases at V and 0 bases at J; junction bases unmatched: 5. Germline V gene data show CDR1 as MNHEY and CDR2 as SVGAGI. The CDR3 is 14 amino acids. For the CDR3, the DNA is TGTGCCAGCTTTGGACAGGGAATGAACACTGAAGCTTTCTTT. Its translation is CASFGQGMNTEAFF.

This clone was detected many times. The genes are TRBV4-1 and TRBJ2-1; 9 bases agree with TRBD2. The CDR3 is made up of 18 amino acids. From germline, CDR1 is MGHRA and CDR2 YSYEKL. Losses at the gene ends were 0 bases for V and 7 bases for J; bases not matched to a gene: 13. CDR3 region: CASSQDVAGAGGRNEQFF. DNA of the CDR3: TGCGCCAGCAGCCAAGATGTGGCTGGAGCGGGGGGCCGTAATGAGCAGTTCTTC.

The chain employs TRBV28 and TRBJ1-5, with 7 nucleotides matching TRBD1. With 8 bases clipped from V and 8 bases from J, the junction kept 6 bases outside the gene matches. CDR3 length: 12 residues. Per the germline V gene, CDR1 is MDHEN and CDR2 is SYDVKM. The CDR3 sequence: CASRDSSEPQHF. In DNA form, the CDR3 reads TGTGCCAGCCGGGACAGCTCCGAGCCCCAGCATTTT. Full variable domain (missing parts from reference TRBV28 and TRBJ1-5): DVKVTQSSRYLVKRTGEKVFLECVQDMDHENMFWYRQDPGLGLRLIYFSYDVKMKEKGDIPEGYSVSREKKERFSLILESASTNQTSMYLCASRDSSEPQHFGDGTRLSIL.

The chain joins TRBV9 to TRBJ1-1, with 7 nucleotides matching TRBD1. V shed 3 bases, J shed 0 bases, and the junction held 17 bases outside the gene matches. The CDR3 has 19 residues. Per germline, CDR1 SGDLS and CDR2 YYNGEE. CDR3: CASSDHRGAGGIMNTEAFF. CDR3 in DNA: TGTGCCAGCAGCGATCATCGTGGAGCAGGGGGGATCATGAACACTGAAGCTTTCTTT.

This clone was seen only a few times. This chain uses TRBV5-1 with TRBJ2-3; D not certain. The CDR3 loop spans 12 amino acids. Germline assignment: CDR1 SGHRS and CDR2 YFSETQ. Trimming took off 4 bases at V and 10 bases at J, with 13 bases between the two ends. The DNA of the CDR3 is TGCGCCAGCAGCCGCATAGAGGAAGCGCAGTATTTT. It codes for CASSRIEEAQYF.

In its sample, this clone was seen a few times. This chain connects TRBV5-1 to TRBJ1-2; TRBD1 aligns across 7 bases. CDR1 and CDR2 from the germline V gene are SGHRS and YFSETQ. The V gene end was trimmed by 2 bases and the J gene end by 2 bases; junction bases not matched to a gene: 3. The CDR3 has 14 residues. CDR3 in DNA: TGCGCCAGCAGCTTCGTACAGGGGAACTATGGCTACACCTTC. Its translation: CASSFVQGNYGYTF.

This clone was observed a handful of times. The rearrangement joins TRBV7-6 to TRBJ2-1, with 8 bases that match TRBD2. The CDR3 is 15 residues long. Per the germline V gene, CDR1 is SGHVS and CDR2 is FNYEAQ. V trimming: 1 base; J trimming: 7 bases; junction bases outside the gene matches: 6. CDR3 protein: CASSLGASGPNEQFF. The CDR3 DNA reads TGTGCCAGCAGCTTAGGGGCTAGCGGGCCGAATGAGCAGTTCTTC.

The chain has TRBV5-4 and TRBJ2-7; D perhaps matches TRBD1 (5 bases). CDR1 and CDR2 from the germline V gene are SGHNT and YYREEE (reference sequence). V was pared by 0 bases and J by 5 bases, with 9 bases between. CDR3 length equals 13 residues. The CDR3 loop is CASSLAGHHEQYF. The CDR3 DNA is TGTGCCAGCAGCTTGGCTGGACATCACGAGCAGTACTTC.

The table lists this clone with a few counts. The V and J genes are TRBV2 and TRBJ1-4, with 8 bases fitting TRBD1. This CDR3 is 13 amino acids long. The trim removed 8 bases at V and 8 bases at J, leaving 7 bases unmatched. Germline V gene lookup returns CDR1 SNHLY and CDR2 FYNNEI. The CDR3 spells CASGQGRQEKLFF. The CDR3 region has the DNA TGTGCCAGCGGACAGGGACGGCAAGAAAAACTGTTTTTT.

Many counts were recorded for this clone. Other nucleotide sequences in the sample specify the same CDR3. The J gene is TRBJ1-3, the V gene TRBV29-1; D gene unclear. Germline-derived CDR1 and CDR2 are SQVTM and ANQGSEA. The CDR3 sequence is 13 residues long. The V and J ends lost 6 bases and 2 bases respectively, with 11 bases between them. This CDR3 reads CSVETGTGNTIYF. The CDR3 region has the DNA TGCAGCGTGGAGACCGGGACTGGAAACACCATATATTTT. Full variable domain (remainder filled in from reference TRBV29-1 and TRBJ1-3): SAVISQKPSRDICQRGTSLTIQCQVDSQVTMMFWYRQQPGQSLTLIATANQGSEATYESGFVIDKFPISRPNLTFSTLTVSNMSPEDSSIYLCSVETGTGNTIYFGEGSWLTVV.

In this sample, this clone turned up many times. The chain recombines TRBV29-1 with TRBJ2-5; weak D call: TRBD2 (5 bases). Germline values: CDR1 SQVTM, CDR2 ANQGSEA. Trimming left V 0 bases short and J 2 bases short, with 19 bases between. There are 17 residues in the CDR3. The CDR3 here is CSVEDRGRPGSQETQYF. The CDR3 DNA reads TGCAGCGTTGAAGATCGTGGTCGCCCGGGGTCTCAAGAGACCCAGTACTTC.

The rearrangement joins TRBV6-1 to TRBJ1-2; no reliable D call. The CDR3 has 15 amino acids. V gave up 0 bases and J gave up 4 bases, with 12 bases separating them. The germline CDR1 and CDR2 sequences are MNHNS and SASEGT. CDR3 nucleotides: TGTGCCAGCAGTGAAGCGGCGGGCGGAATCTATGGCTACACCTTC. Translated: CASSEAAGGIYGYTF.

The V call is TRBV4-1, the J call TRBJ1-2; 8 bases agree with TRBD1. Trimming at V came to 4 bases and at J to 3 bases, leaving 4 bases not matched to a gene. Germline V gene lookup returns CDR1 MGHRA and CDR2 YSYEKL. This CDR3 comprises 14 residues. The CDR3: CASSRQGIDYGYTF. The CDR3 nucleotides read TGCGCCAGCAGCCGACAGGGGATTGACTATGGCTACACCTTC.

This chain joins TRBV5-6 and TRBJ2-3; the match to TRBD2 covers 7 bases. The CDR3 length is 14 residues. The germline V gene has CDR1 SGHDT and CDR2 YYEEEE. Trimming at V came to 4 bases and at J to 5 bases, leaving 7 bases not matched to a gene. The CDR3 coding sequence is TGTGCCAGCAGCGGTAGCGGGCCCTTAGATACGCAGTATTTT. Its protein is CASSGSGPLDTQYF.

This clone was counted between two and nine times. The chain combines TRBV6-1 with TRBJ2-7; the D gene is possibly TRBD2 (5 bases). There are 13 residues in the CDR3. The germline V and J ends were trimmed by 8 bases and 0 bases, with 11 bases remaining between them. Germline CDR1 MNHNS, CDR2 SASEGT. CDR3 nucleotide sequence: TGTGCCAGCCTCGGGGAAGCCTCCTACGAGCAGTACTTC. Translating it yields CASLGEASYEQYF.

Many counts were recorded for this clone. The gene calls are TRBV11-1 and TRBJ2-1; D is uncertain. Trimming pared 2 bases from V and 0 bases from J, leaving 8 bases between. CDR3 size: 15 residues. Germline CDR1 reads SGHAT; CDR2 reads FQDESV (reference sequence). CDR3: CASSLHRSSYNEQFF. The CDR3 DNA reads as TGTGCCAGCAGCTTACACAGAAGCTCCTACAATGAGCAGTTCTTC.